These 26 T cell receptor beta chains were all obtained from the same sample, sequenced in a study of post-analysis software for immune sequencing data. Points from the study as a whole: Higher frequency in patients than in controls was seen for about five TRBV segments, with TRBV5-6, TRBV5-1 and TRBV20-1 among them.

These receptors' antigens are unknown. TCR beta cDNA libraries included unique molecular identifiers. TCRdb reprocessed the PCR reads via MiXCR and lists one record per CDR3 protein. The sample shows some 800,000 distinct CDR3 sequences, around 45% of them seen only once. The source material was blood. Every receptor here comes from a girl under 18 with multiple sclerosis.

In its sample, this clonotype was seen a few times. J is TRBJ1-4 and V is TRBV7-9; D is possibly TRBD1 (5 bases). Trimming removed 5 bases from V and 6 bases from J, with 16 bases in between. Looked up from germline, CDR1 is SEHNR and CDR2 is FQNEAQ (reference sequence). This CDR3 contains 15 residues. Written as DNA, the CDR3 is TGTGCCAGCAGCCCCGCCGGGACCTCGGATGAAAAACTGTTTTTT. This codes for CASSPAGTSDEKLFF.

The chain joins TRBV4-2 to TRBJ2-2; D gene uncertain. V was clipped by 0 bases and J by 0 bases, with 8 bases between them. Germline V lookup: CDR1 LGHNA, CDR2 YNFKEQ. The CDR3 is 16 residues long. This chain's CDR3 is CASSQEDVANTGELFF. Written as DNA, the CDR3 is TGTGCCAGCAGCCAAGAAGACGTCGCGAACACCGGGGAGCTGTTTTTT.

Note on this clonotype: Without the conserved terminal phenylalanine or tryptophan, this CDR3 likely stems from a read error. This chain connects TRBV20-1 to TRBJ2-5; 10 bases map to TRBD1. The J call may be wrong; the DNA end is better matched by TRBJ2-7. Germline values: CDR1 DFQATT, CDR2 SNEGSKA (reference sequence). The CDR3 is made up of 12 amino acids. This CDR3 is CSATDRGHEQYL. The CDR3 DNA reads as TGCAGTGCCACTGACAGGGGGCACGAGCAGTACCTC.

This sequence joins TRBV7-9 and TRBJ1-2, with D perhaps matching TRBD1 (5 bases). This CDR3 region has 11 residues. The germline gives CDR1 SEHNR, CDR2 FQNEAQ (reference sequence). V lost 6 bases and J 6 bases, leaving 8 bases between the germline ends. The CDR3: CASRTDDGYTF. In nucleotides, the CDR3 is TGTGCCAGCAGGACAGATGATGGCTACACCTTC.

The J gene is TRBJ2-7, the V gene TRBV20-1; possibly TRBD1 or TRBD2 for D (5 bases each). Trimming left V 5 bases short and J 6 bases short, with 17 bases between. Germline CDR1 DFQATT, CDR2 SNEGSKA (reference sequence). There are 13 residues in the CDR3. CDR3 sequence: CSAETSGPPEQYF. The CDR3 region has the DNA TGCAGTGCTGAAACGTCGGGACCGCCCGAGCAGTACTTC.

V gene TRBV20-1 combines with J gene TRBJ2-5, with no clear D. V shed 6 bases and J shed 2 bases, with 10 bases lying between them. The length of the CDR3 is 12 residues. Per germline, CDR1 DFQATT and CDR2 SNEGSKA (reference sequence). CDR3 nucleotide sequence: TGCAGTGCCGAGCCTCTGCAAGAGACCCAGTACTTC. This encodes CSAEPLQETQYF.

This clonotype was seen a handful of times. DNA of the CDR3: TGTGCCAGCAGCCTAGGACTAGCGGGCCGCCAAGAGACCCAGTACTTC. Its translation is CASSLGLAGRQETQYF. This chain uses TRBV5-4 with TRBJ2-5; TRBD2 matches 11 bases. In germline, CDR1 is SGHNT, CDR2 YYREEE (reference sequence). The CDR3 spans 16 residues. After removal of 4 bases from V and 1 base from J, the junction contained 6 bases not matched to a gene.

The chain is built from TRBV29-1 and TRBJ1-1, with a tentative D call TRBD1 (5 bases). CDR1 SQVTM and CDR2 ANQGSEA come from the germline V gene. CDR3 size: 13 residues. The DNA of the CDR3 is TGCAGTACATGGGAGGGGACCGGCTCTGAAGCTTTCTTT. Protein sequence: CSTWEGTGSEAFF.

There are a few counts of this clonotype. The chain joins TRBV6-1 to TRBJ2-5; 10 bases agree with TRBD2. Germline values: CDR1 MNHNS, CDR2 SASEGT. Unmatched junction bases numbered 8, after V lost 1 base and J lost 0 bases. The CDR3 runs 18 residues. Written as DNA, the CDR3 is TGTGCCAGCAGTGAAGATAGTAGCGGGAGGTCGTACCAAGAGACCCAGTACTTC. Translated, it gives CASSEDSSGRSYQETQYF.

The table lists this clonotype with many counts. This chain uses TRBV20-1 with TRBJ2-5; 7 positions match TRBD2. This CDR3 comprises 14 residues. Trimming took 1 base from V and 4 from J; bases not matched to a gene: 6. Germline CDR1 is DFQATT and CDR2 is SNEGSKA (reference sequence). CDR3 nucleotide sequence: TGCAGTGCTAGAGCGGGCCAGCGGGGAGAGACCCAGTACTTC. As protein: CSARAGQRGETQYF.

Written as DNA, the CDR3 is TGTGCCACCAGTGCCCCCCTCGGGACTAGCGGAGAGACCGAAGAGACCCAGTACTTC. Protein product: CATSAPLGTSGETEETQYF. This chain links TRBV24-1 with TRBJ2-5, with 11 positions matching TRBD2. Germline loops: CDR1 KGHDR, CDR2 SFDVKD. The CDR3 sequence is 19 residues long. Trimming cost V 5 bases and J 3 bases; bases outside gene matches: 16.

On this clonotype: Compared with germline, one end of the junction differs, possibly owing to a read error. The chain is built from TRBV10-2 and TRBJ2-5; no clear D. The J call could be wrong; TRBJ2-7 is a better fit for the DNA end. CDR3 size: 11 residues. CDR1 and CDR2 (germline): WSHSY, SAAADI. Here the CDR3 DNA reads TGCGCCCGCAGTGACGGCAACGAGCAGTACTTC. Its translation is CARSDGNEQYF.

This clonotype was seen a few times. This chain uses TRBV13 with TRBJ2-3; D gene unclear. The V gene lost 3 bases and the J gene lost 0 bases, with 7 bases spanning the gap. The CDR3 is 14 residues long. CDR1 PRHDT and CDR2 FYEKMQ come from the germline V gene (reference sequence). This chain's CDR3 is CASSFESSTDTQYF. The DNA for the CDR3 is TGTGCCAGCAGCTTTGAGTCTAGCACAGATACGCAGTATTTT. Full variable domain (rest looked up from reference TRBV13 and TRBJ2-3): AAGVIQSPRHLIKEKRETATLKCYPIPRHDTVYWYQQGPGQDPQFLISFYEKMQSDKGSIPDRFSAQQFSDYHSELNMSSLELGDSALYFCASSFESSTDTQYFGPGTRLTVL.

There are a few counts of this clonotype. The CDR3 coding sequence is TGCAGCGTTGAAGATCAGGGACTAGGGCAATGGGCTGAGCAGTTCTTC. Protein sequence: CSVEDQGLGQWAEQFF. This sequence joins TRBV29-1 and TRBJ2-1; the match to TRBD2 covers 8 bases. Germline V gene data show CDR1 as SQVTM and CDR2 as ANQGSEA. Trimming cost V 0 bases and J 9 bases; bases outside gene matches: 13. The CDR3 totals 16 residues.

Worth noting for this clonotype: The junction differs from germline at one of its ends, possibly a read error. The chain recombines TRBV29-1 with TRBJ2-7; 8 bases line up with TRBD1. Looked up from germline, CDR1 is SQVTM and CDR2 is ANQGSEA. The length of the CDR3 is 9 residues. The DNA of the CDR3 is TGTTGCAGGGGGCATGAGCAGTACTTC. This sequence encodes CCRGHEQYF.

This clonotype has a handful of counts. The V and J genes are TRBV6-5 and TRBJ2-5; D is possibly TRBD1 (6 bases). CDR1 and CDR2 from the germline V gene are MNHEY and SVGAGI. Trimming left V 4 bases short and J 11 bases short, with 17 bases between. The CDR3 runs 13 residues. The CDR3 DNA reads as TGTGCCAGCAGTTTGTCAGGGGTGGGGGAGCAGTACTTC. Translation gives CASSLSGVGEQYF.

The J gene is TRBJ1-1, the V gene TRBV5-1; D is perhaps TRBD1 (5 bases). Germline loops: CDR1 SGHRS, CDR2 YFSETQ. V dropped 4 bases and J dropped 1 base, with 11 bases sitting between them. This CDR3 has 14 residues. The CDR3 sequence: CASSAGLGNTEAFF. For the CDR3, the DNA is TGCGCCAGCAGCGCGGGACTCGGGAACACTGAAGCTTTCTTT.

CDR3 sequence (DNA): TGTGCCAGCAGCCTAACGAGTCGACAGGGGAATAATTCACCCCTCCACTTT. Translated, it gives CASSLTSRQGNNSPLHF. The chain is built from TRBV7-2 and TRBJ1-6, with 8 bases aligning to TRBD1. With V trimmed by 5 bases and J by 5 bases, 11 bases remained unmatched. CDR1 and CDR2 (germline): SGHTA, FQGNSA. The CDR3 loop spans 17 amino acids.

The gene calls are TRBV7-2 and TRBJ2-7; D gene unclear. This CDR3 spans 14 amino acids. Trimming left V 5 bases short and J 0 bases short, with 11 bases between. Germline lookup yields CDR1 SGHTA and CDR2 FQGNSA. For the CDR3, the DNA is TGTGCCAGCAGCCCCGGACGGGTCTCCTACGAGCAGTACTTC. Translation gives CASSPGRVSYEQYF.

This chain connects TRBV5-6 to TRBJ1-1; 8 bases agree with TRBD1. The germline gives CDR1 SGHDT, CDR2 YYEEEE. There are 15 residues in the CDR3. With 4 bases clipped from V and 6 bases from J, the junction kept 11 bases outside the gene matches. CDR3 coding DNA: TGTGCCAGCAGCCTAGGGACAGGTAGGGGCGCTGAAGCTTTCTTT. Amino acid sequence: CASSLGTGRGAEAFF. Using reference TRBV5-6 and TRBJ1-1 for the parts outside the CDR3, the full variable domain is DAGVTQSPTHLIKTRGQQVTLRCSPKSGHDTVSWYQQALGQGPQFIFQYYEEEERQRGNFPDRFSGHQFPNYSSELNVNALLLGDSALYLCASSLGTGRGAEAFFGQGTRLTVV.

The J gene is TRBJ2-1, the V gene TRBV20-1, with 12 bases fitting TRBD2. CDR1 is DFQATT and CDR2 is SNEGSKA in the germline V gene (reference sequence). Unmatched junction bases numbered 9, after V lost 2 bases and J lost 10 bases. The CDR3 runs 15 residues. Here the CDR3 reads CSARHSTSGRREQFF. CDR3 in DNA: TGCAGTGCTAGACACTCCACTAGCGGGAGGAGGGAGCAGTTCTTC.

There are a few counts of this clonotype. This rearrangement joins TRBV4-3 to TRBJ1-2, with D perhaps TRBD1 (5 bases). CDR3 length equals 16 residues. Trimming left V 0 bases short and J 4 bases short, with 15 bases between. Germline CDR1 is LGHNA and CDR2 is YSLEER. The CDR3 region is CASSQDGTGQIYGYTF. The CDR3 DNA reads TGCGCCAGCAGCCAAGATGGGACCGGGCAGATCTATGGCTACACCTTC.

This chain joins TRBV11-1 and TRBJ2-7; 8 bases are a match to TRBD1. V dropped 4 bases and J dropped 7; count of bases not matched to a gene: 6. CDR3 length equals 13 residues. CDR1 and CDR2 from the germline V gene are SGHAT and FQDESV (reference sequence). The DNA for the CDR3 is TGTGCCAGCAGCTCTTACCGGGACAGGGAGCAGTACTTC. Translation: CASSSYRDREQYF.

The chain carries TRBV29-1 and TRBJ1-4; 7 bases fit TRBD1. CDR3 length: 12 residues. The ends lost 6 bases at V and 7 bases at J; junction bases unmatched: 5. Per germline, CDR1 SQVTM and CDR2 ANQGSEA. Here the CDR3 reads CSVRQGGEKLFF. CDR3 DNA sequence: TGCAGCGTACGACAGGGAGGTGAAAAACTGTTTTTT.

The rearrangement links TRBV7-9 to TRBJ2-1; 10 nucleotides line up with TRBD2. V was clipped by 2 bases and J by 5 bases; unmatched bases: 3. CDR3 length equals 15 residues. Germline assignment: CDR1 SEHNR and CDR2 FQNEAQ (reference sequence). CDR3 loop: CASSLILAGHNEQFF. CDR3 DNA sequence: TGTGCCAGCAGCTTAATACTAGCGGGGCACAATGAGCAGTTCTTC.

The chain links TRBV6-1 to TRBJ2-6; D is possibly TRBD2 (5 bases). Trimming took 8 bases from V and 0 from J, leaving 14 bases between them. Germline V gene sequence: CDR1 MNHNS, CDR2 SASEGT. The CDR3 spans 16 residues. CDR3 sequence (DNA): TGTGCCAGCCAGGCCGGGAAAGTCTCTGGGGCCAACGTCCTGACTTTC. Residues: CASQAGKVSGANVLTF.